The present T cell receptor (beta chain) was sequenced within a study of OX40 agonist ivuxolimab in advanced cancers. Anyone with autoimmune disease history or systemic immunosuppression was excluded. Sampling times: baseline, cycle 4 day 1, cycle 7 day 1. Repertoires were generated with immunoSEQ multiplex PCR, while TCRdb's copy carries only in-frame clones and drops some. This table holds tens of thousands of clones, 88% found once. The sequenced sample was CD4+ or CD8+ T cells sorted from blood, obtained in a trial of the OX40 agonist ivuxolimab. The TCR comes from an adult with an advanced solid tumor such as melanoma, head and neck, liver or kidney cancer.

CDR3 sequence: CASRRASGNTIYF. CDR3 nucleotides: TGTGCCAGCCGGAGGGCCTCTGGAAACACCATATATTTT. V gene TRBV11-3 combines with J gene TRBJ1-3; D gene ambiguous. CDR3 length: 13 amino acids. V shed 8 bases and J shed 0 bases, with 8 bases lying between them. CDR1 and CDR2 from the germline V gene are SGHNT and YENEEA.